This is a list of T cell receptor beta chains from one sample in a study of blood T cell repertoires in COVID-19. Clones were read by immunoSEQ multiplex PCR, and TCRdb kept only the in-frame ones, dropping some. The sample has about 220,000 clones; 84% are singletons. The sample was peripheral blood. These receptors came from a woman aged 55-69 years who had recovered from COVID-19. Both conserved end residues are part of each CDR3. Where a row states a size, it is once, few, many or the class of an expanded clone; other rows omit it.

j_call	v_call	clone_size	cdr3_aa
TRBJ1-5	TRBV6-1	few	CASSEGQGNQPQHF
TRBJ2-6	TRBV6-5	few	CASSSGLANVLTF
TRBJ2-1	TRBV18	NA	CASSLSARGSGEQFF
TRBJ1-4	TRBV4-1	NA	CASSQGGGTGKLFF
TRBJ1-3	TRBV4-3	NA	CASSQTTGVTGNTIYF
TRBJ2-4	TRBV19	few	CASSIRGLSKNIQYF
TRBJ2-7	TRBV19	NA	CASSMTGAGYEQYF
TRBJ2-2	TRBV3-1/TRBV3-2	NA	CASSPGGSGELFF
TRBJ1-6	TRBV6-6	few	CASSSGPGNNSPLHF
TRBJ2-7	TRBV7-9	NA	CASSRAGAYEQYF
TRBJ1-5	TRBV7-8	NA	CASSLAPRGDQPQHF
TRBJ1-4	TRBV9	NA	CASSVEGARGEKLFF
TRBJ2-1	TRBV7-3	once	CASSPLAGGRNEQFF
TRBJ2-3	TRBV27	NA	CASSSRGLYTDTQYF
TRBJ2-3	TRBV18	NA	CASSPQAGRTDTQYF
TRBJ2-1	TRBV2	NA	CATKSRAIFDNEQFF
TRBJ1-6	TRBV30	NA	CAWSLRDSSPLHF
TRBJ2-1	TRBV7-2	NA	CASSLIGLAGPFNEQFF
TRBJ2-7	TRBV15	NA	CATSRDPQGYEQYF
TRBJ1-1	TRBV2	NA	CASSLQGPGTEAFF
TRBJ1-1	TRBV11-2	NA	CASSLPRENTEAFF
TRBJ2-1	TRBV5-6	NA	CASSLGQIPFF
TRBJ1-1	TRBV5-5	NA	CASSPDIGRTEAFF
TRBJ2-1	TRBV9	NA	CASSVASGQGSEQFF
TRBJ2-1	TRBV7-9	once	CASSLRTSGGLDYNEQFF
TRBJ1-1	TRBV19	NA	CASSRDTDTEAFF
TRBJ1-4	TRBV10-3	NA	CATMTGDVEEKLFF
TRBJ2-7	TRBV6-5	NA	CASSYFGTGGYEQYF
TRBJ2-3	TRBV11-2	NA	CASSLSGALLPTQYF
TRBJ2-7	TRBV5-4	once	CASSLAQSSYEQYF
TRBJ1-4	TRBV29-1	NA	CSARQGAKEKLFF
TRBJ2-1	TRBV4-1	NA	CASSRGTSGGSYNEQFF
TRBJ1-2	TRBV5-6	NA	CASREGGINYGYTF
TRBJ2-4	TRBV19	NA	CASSPSGENIQYF
TRBJ1-1	TRBV12-3/TRBV12-4	NA	CASSTNRDTEAFF